These T cell receptor beta chains were read from a single sample in a study of cytomegalovirus exposure and HLA in healthy donors. Only in-frame clones appear in the TCRdb table, and some are missing; sequencing was by immunoSEQ multiplex PCR. The sample holds more than 150,000 clones, 65% to 85% seen once. Material: PBMCs. These receptors all come from a woman aged 18-29 years in good health and CMV-seropositive. Each CDR3 is given with its conserved first and last residue. D genes are given only for firm matches. Clone size is not always given. Where it is, it says once, few, many or a class for expanded clones.

DNA,CDR3,D,V,size,J
TGTGCCAGCAGTGATTGGCTAGAATGGGAGACCCAGTACTTC,CASSDWLEWETQYF,NA,TRBV6-1,NA,TRBJ2-5
TGTGCCAGCAGCGTAGCAACAGATTATGGCTACACCTTC,CASSVATDYGYTF,NA,TRBV9,few,TRBJ1-2
TGTGCCATCAGTGATTTAGCGGGGGGGCCGGCCAAAGAGACCCAGTACTTC,CAISDLAGGPAKETQYF,TRBD2,TRBV10-3,few,TRBJ2-5
TGTGCCAGTAGTCCCGGACAGGGGAACACTGAAGCTTTCTTT,CASSPGQGNTEAFF,TRBD1,TRBV19,NA,TRBJ1-1
TGTGCCAGCATATTGGACAGGGGCCTTTATGGCTACACCTTC,CASILDRGLYGYTF,TRBD1,TRBV2,NA,TRBJ1-2
TGCGCCAGCAGCTTGAGGGGGATCCACGAGCAGTACTTC,CASSLRGIHEQYF,NA,TRBV5-1,few,TRBJ2-7
TGTGCCAGCAGTCCAGGGACAGGGCTTAAGGAAAAACTGTTTTTT,CASSPGTGLKEKLFF,TRBD1,TRBV28,NA,TRBJ1-4
TGTGCCAGCAGCCTACCGGGAGCTGCTCAGCCCCAGCATTTT,CASSLPGAAQPQHF,NA,TRBV6-1,once,TRBJ1-5
TGCGCCAGCAGCGAGGTCGTCCAGGGGGTGCCAGATACGCAGTATTTT,CASSEVVQGVPDTQYF,TRBD1,TRBV5-1,once,TRBJ2-3
TGTGCCACCACAACGGGGGGGAACAATCAGCCCCAGCATTTT,CATTTGGNNQPQHF,NA,TRBV18,few,TRBJ1-5
TGTGCCAGCCGCGGGACAGGGGCCTATCGGGAGCAGTACTTC,CASRGTGAYREQYF,TRBD1,TRBV19,few,TRBJ2-7